This T cell receptor (beta chain) was recorded in a study of OX40 agonist ivuxolimab in advanced cancers. Background on the whole study: Ivuxolimab, which targeted the costimulatory receptor OX40 (CD134), was an agonistic, fully human IgG2 monoclonal antibody. Intravenous ivuxolimab was administered to patients every 2 weeks at six dose levels: 0.01, 0.1, 0.3, 1.5, 3 and 10 mg/kg. Of the approximately 50 dose-escalation patients, hepatocellular carcinoma was present in around 20, melanoma in approximately 15, renal cell carcinoma in 9 and head and neck cancer in 9. A male proportion of 82.7% and a mean age of roughly 55 years, ranging from about 23 to 90, were recorded for the dose-escalation cohort. Patients were allowed to have had prior anti-PD-1, anti-PD-L1 or anti-CTLA-4 therapy, and 40% of the dose-escalation patients had previously received checkpoint inhibitors. Three dose-escalation patients achieved partial responses, one with hepatocellular carcinoma and two with cutaneous melanoma. The point of sequencing TCRbeta in the periphery was to test whether ivuxolimab changed TCR sequence diversity and drove clonal T-cell expansion. The monotherapy dose-escalation portion (N ≈ 57 patients) of the phase I ivuxolimab trial is reported in the paper.

Ends trimmed: V by 8 bases, J by 0 bases; bases unmatched to a gene: 4. CDR1 and CDR2, looked up from the germline V gene (reference sequence), are LNHNV and YYDKDF. The CDR3, from cysteine to phenylalanine, totals 14 residues. The DNA shown is the 42-base CDR3, in frame from base 1. Patients with a history of autoimmune disease or receiving systemic immunosuppression were excluded from the trial. Peripheral blood for TCR sequencing was collected from all dose cohorts at baseline, on cycle 4 day 1, and on cycle 7 day 1. Samples were obtained from an open-label, multicenter, first-in-human phase I dose-escalation trial of ivuxolimab. Adults with locally advanced or metastatic melanoma, renal cell carcinoma, hepatocellular carcinoma or head and neck squamous cell carcinoma were enrolled in the trial. Before TCR sequencing, CD4+ and CD8+ T cells were separately sorted from peripheral blood. Beyond this particular receptor, the publication reports: Which antigens the clonally expanded peripheral T cells were specific for was not determined. At doses of 0.1 to 3.0 mg/kg, clonal expansion of both CD4+ and CD8+ blood T cells was observed from baseline to week 6. Low levels of normalized T-cell clonal expansion were also seen in some nonresponding patients. After ivuxolimab, CD8+ T cells had more expanded clones than CD4+ T cells on average. In partial responders in the 0.1-3.0 mg/kg groups, normalized peripheral clonal expansion was found to be among the lowest, especially among CD8+ T cells.

A remark on this clone: No cognate antigen has been identified for it. The sample holds no much larger clone one base away, and base qualities are not on file.

For sequencing of the TCRbeta CDR3 region, genomic DNA was extracted from the sorted cells. TCRbeta CDR3 regions were sequenced using the immunoSEQ Assay. TCRdb mirrors the immuneACCESS table, restricted to in-frame sequences. Some clones are absent from its copies; in checked studies, under half trace to an unresolved V gene, and the reason for the others is unknown. This sample comprises tens of thousands of clones, about 70% of them detected only once. The ten largest clones capture approximately 14% of the sample. The sequence is built from TRBV15 and TRBJ1-2, with 9 bases aligning to TRBD1. Here the sequenced sample was CD4+ or CD8+ T cells sorted from blood, taken in a trial of the OX40 agonist ivuxolimab. The sequence was collected from an adult with an advanced solid tumor such as melanoma, head and neck, liver or kidney cancer. The bases are TGTGCCACCGCAAGGGACAGGGCTAACTATGGCTACACCTTC. This is translated as CATARDRANYGYTF.